The 30 T cell receptor beta chains below come from one sample, sequenced in a study of blood T cell repertoires in COVID-19. Produced via immunoSEQ multiplex PCR; TCRdb's table is partial and in-frame only. Among fewer than 300,000 clones, about 80% were seen once, and the ten largest hold 9.4%. Sequenced: peripheral blood. The source of these receptors is a woman aged 45-60 years who had recovered from COVID-19.

This rearrangement joins TRBV7-2 to TRBJ2-7; D ambiguous. V lost 7 bases, J lost 5 bases, and 18 bases lay in between. Germline assignment: CDR1 SGHTA and CDR2 FQGNSA. The CDR3 has 14 residues. This CDR3 is CASTLLVGFHEQYF. CDR3 DNA sequence: TGTGCCAGCACCCTTTTAGTCGGTTTTCACGAGCAGTACTTC.

This chain joins TRBV24-1 and TRBJ2-3; TRBD1 matches 12 bases. The V gene end was trimmed by 4 bases and the J gene end by 4 bases; junction bases not matched to a gene: 5. Germline assignment: CDR1 KGHDR and CDR2 SFDVKD. This CDR3 is 16 amino acids long. In DNA form, the CDR3 reads TGTGCCACCAGTGACCCGGGACAGGGGGCCTCAGATACGCAGTATTTT. It encodes CATSDPGQGASDTQYF.

This rearrangement joins TRBV3-1 (or the pseudogene TRBV3-2) to TRBJ2-1; 7 bases agree with TRBD1. CDR1 and CDR2 (germline): LGHDT, YNNKEL (reference sequence). The CDR3 spans 16 residues. Trimming removed 4 bases from V and 3 bases from J; junction bases left unmatched: 9. CDR3 DNA: TGTGCCAGCAGCCGGGACAGCAAACGGATCTACAATGAGCAGTTCTTC. Translated: CASSRDSKRIYNEQFF.

This chain connects TRBV3-1 (or the pseudogene TRBV3-2) to TRBJ2-1; 8 nucleotides line up with TRBD2. This CDR3 spans 13 amino acids. Germline CDR1 reads LGHDT; CDR2 reads YNNKEL (reference sequence). V was pared by 4 bases and J by 10 bases, with 6 bases of the junction left unmatched. The chain's CDR3 is CASSRAGVGEQFF. CDR3 DNA sequence: TGTGCCAGCAGCCGAGCGGGAGTGGGAGAGCAGTTCTTC.

The chain uses TRBV28 and TRBJ2-7, with TRBD1 identical over 9 bases. CDR3 size: 15 residues. The V and J ends lost 5 bases and 6 bases, in that order; junction bases with no gene match: 11. Per the germline V gene, CDR1 is MDHEN and CDR2 is SYDVKM. The CDR3 DNA is TGTGCCAGCAGTAGCGGGACAGGGTTGCCTCGCGAGCAGTACTTC. Translated: CASSSGTGLPREQYF. The whole variable domain, remainder taken from reference TRBV28 and TRBJ2-7, is DVKVTQSSRYLVKRTGEKVFLECVQDMDHENMFWYRQDPGLGLRLIYFSYDVKMKEKGDIPEGYSVSREKKERFSLILESASTNQTSMYLCASSSGTGLPREQYFGPGTRLTVT.

The genes are TRBV5-6 and TRBJ2-3; maybe TRBD1 (8 bases). V lost 6 bases and J lost 0, with 17 bases in between. CDR3 size: 16 residues. Germline V gene lookup returns CDR1 SGHDT and CDR2 YYEEEE. CDR3 nucleotides: TGTGCCAGCACCCTAACAGGGGGAGGGAGCACAGATACGCAGTATTTT. The encoded protein is CASTLTGGGSTDTQYF.

The chain joins TRBV5-8 to TRBJ2-5; 15 nucleotides agree with TRBD2. Germline assignment: CDR1 SGHTS and CDR2 YDEGEE. The CDR3 length is 16 residues. The V segment lost 5 bases and the J segment 5 bases; nucleotides outside the gene matches: 7. CDR3 DNA: TGTGCCAGCAGTGGACTAGCGGGAGGGCCGTGGGAGACCCAGTACTTC. Translating it yields CASSGLAGGPWETQYF.

The chain carries TRBV2 and TRBJ1-2; 12 bases line up with TRBD1. The ends lost 6 bases at V and 7 bases at J; junction bases unmatched: 12. This CDR3 is built from 16 residues. Per the germline V gene, CDR1 is SNHLY and CDR2 is FYNNEI. DNA for the CDR3: TGTGCCAGCAGAGTGAACACGGGACAGGGGGCCGGTGGCTACACCTTC. Residues: CASRVNTGQGAGGYTF.

This clone was seen a single time. The chain is built from TRBV3-1 (or the pseudogene TRBV3-2) and TRBJ1-6, with D possibly matching TRBD1 (6 bases). The germline V gene has CDR1 LGHDT and CDR2 YNNKEL (reference sequence). Trimming removed 4 bases at V and 4 bases at J, with 11 bases between. This CDR3 comprises 15 residues. CDR3 protein: CASSPRTAYNSPLHF. In DNA, the CDR3 is TGTGCCAGCAGCCCGAGGACAGCTTATAATTCACCCCTCCACTTT.

The chain recombines TRBV4-3 with TRBJ1-5; TRBD1 is a possible D gene (6 bases). CDR1 LGHNA and CDR2 YSLEER come from the germline V gene. V lost 0 bases, J lost 7 bases, and 13 bases lay in between. The CDR3 contains 15 residues. CDR3 bases: TGCGCCAGCAGCCAAGATATAACAGGGATACAGCCCCAGCATTTT. Translation gives CASSQDITGIQPQHF.

This clone was recorded at least ten times. The CDR3 DNA reads as TGTGCCAGCAGTTACACACCTACAGGGGGCACTGAAGCTTTCTTT. Its translation: CASSYTPTGGTEAFF. The chain has TRBV6-2 or TRBV6-3 and TRBJ1-1; the match to TRBD1 covers 8 bases. The V gene's germline CDR1 is MNHEY and CDR2 SVGEGT. V was pared by 2 bases and J by 4 bases, with 6 bases of the junction left unmatched. This CDR3 comprises 15 residues.

This clone has a count of ten or more. Other nucleotide sequences from this sample produce the same CDR3. The rearrangement uses TRBV28 and TRBJ2-7; 9 nucleotides line up with TRBD1. V was clipped by 6 bases and J by 2 bases; unmatched bases: 5. This CDR3 has 14 residues. Per germline, CDR1 MDHEN and CDR2 SYDVKM. CDR3 loop: CASRTGQGTYEQYF. Written as DNA, the CDR3 is TGTGCCAGCAGAACCGGACAGGGGACCTACGAGCAGTACTTC.

The rearrangement joins TRBV7-2 to TRBJ1-5; no definite D call. Germline V CDR1 and CDR2: SGHTA, FQGNSA. The CDR3 has 13 residues. With 3 bases removed from V and 1 base from J, the gap between germline ends came to 4 bases. The CDR3 coding sequence is TGTGCCAGCAGCTTGCGAAGCAATCAGCCCCAGCATTTT. It encodes CASSLRSNQPQHF. The whole variable domain, remainder taken from reference TRBV7-2 and TRBJ1-5, is GAGVSQSPSNKVTEKGKDVELRCDPISGHTALYWYRQSLGQGLEFLIYFQGNSAPDKSGLPSDRFSAERTGGSVSTLTIQRTQQEDSAVYLCASSLRSNQPQHFGDGTRLSIL.

This clone was picked up a small number of times. The chain links TRBV6-6 to TRBJ1-6, with 8 bases aligning to TRBD1. Germline V gene lookup returns CDR1 MNHNY and CDR2 SVGAGI (reference sequence). V lost 2 bases, J lost 7 bases, and 7 bases stayed unmatched. The CDR3 sequence is 16 residues long. The CDR3 sequence is CASSYSGQGLNSPLHF. CDR3 coding DNA: TGTGCCAGCAGTTACAGTGGACAGGGTTTAAATTCACCCCTCCACTTT.

The V call is TRBV5-5, the J call TRBJ2-1; 12 positions agree with TRBD1. This CDR3 region has 20 residues. CDR1 SGHKS and CDR2 YYEKEE come from the germline V gene (reference sequence). V was pared by 7 bases and J by 12 bases, with 29 bases of the junction left unmatched. CDR3 loop: CASPLMVGLYRDRGLGGQFF. The DNA of the CDR3 is TGTGCCAGCCCCTTGATGGTGGGTCTTTACCGGGACAGGGGGCTGGGAGGGCAGTTCTTC.

The rearrangement joins TRBV11-2 to TRBJ2-7; 7 bases agree with TRBD2. J lost 2 bases, V lost 4 bases, and 14 bases had no gene match. The length of the CDR3 is 17 residues. Germline CDR1 reads SGHAT; CDR2 reads FQNNGV. Written as DNA, the CDR3 is TGTGCCAGCAGCTCACTTAGGGAGGGTCTCGGAGCCTACGAGCAGTACTTC. Its protein product is CASSSLREGLGAYEQYF. Full variable domain (rest looked up from reference TRBV11-2 and TRBJ2-7): EAGVAQSPRYKIIEKRQSVAFWCNPISGHATLYWYQQILGQGPKLLIQFQNNGVVDDSQLPKDRFSAERLKGVDSTLKIQPAKLEDSAVYLCASSSLREGLGAYEQYFGPGTRLTVT.

This clone has at least ten counts. The rearrangement links TRBV4-3 to TRBJ1-6; the match to TRBD1 covers 7 bases. Germline V CDR1 and CDR2: LGHNA, YSLEER. V lost 2 bases, J lost 6 bases, and 4 bases stayed unmatched. The CDR3 sequence is 15 residues long. The CDR3 protein is CASSQRTGPNSPLHF. DNA of the CDR3: TGCGCCAGCAGCCAACGGACAGGACCTAATTCACCCCTCCACTTT.

The CDR3 loop is CASSPTGQGSYGYTF. CDR3 DNA sequence: TGTGCCAGCAGCCCAACGGGACAGGGGAGCTATGGCTACACCTTC. The genes are TRBV2 and TRBJ1-2; 10 nucleotides agree with TRBD1. Germline assignment: CDR1 SNHLY and CDR2 FYNNEI. V shed 6 bases and J 4 bases; nucleotides not matched to a gene: 8. The CDR3 spans 15 residues.

V gene TRBV28 combines with J gene TRBJ2-7, with TRBD2 as a possible D gene (7 bases). V lost 2 bases and J lost 3, with 11 bases in between. Germline V lookup: CDR1 MDHEN, CDR2 SYDVKM. The CDR3 is made up of 14 amino acids. The CDR3 sequence is CASSLGGGGYEQYF. DNA for the CDR3: TGTGCCAGCAGTTTAGGGGGAGGGGGCTACGAGCAGTACTTC.

This chain links TRBV12-5 with TRBJ2-2, with 7 bases identical to TRBD1. The CDR3 has 17 residues. V dropped 0 bases and J dropped 8; count of bases not matched to a gene: 12. CDR1 and CDR2 (germline): LGHNT, FRNRAP. CDR3 protein: CASGLVKTGMMEGELFF. CDR3 sequence (DNA): TGTGCTAGTGGTTTGGTCAAGACAGGGATGATGGAGGGGGAGCTGTTTTTT.

The J gene is TRBJ1-5, the V gene TRBV4-3; no clear D gene. Germline-derived CDR1 and CDR2 are LGHNA and YSLEER. Trimming removed 0 bases at V and 0 bases at J, with 6 bases between. The CDR3 is made up of 15 amino acids. This chain's CDR3 is CASSQDGLSNQPQHF. The DNA for the CDR3 is TGCGCCAGCAGCCAAGACGGACTTAGCAATCAGCCCCAGCATTTT.

This clone was recorded once. This rearrangement joins TRBV7-6 to TRBJ2-5; D is uncertain. Trimming left V 5 bases short and J 5 bases short, with 6 bases between. The V gene's germline CDR1 is SGHVS and CDR2 FNYEAQ. The CDR3 spans 11 residues. The CDR3 nucleotides are TGTGCCAGCAGCCTCTTCGAGACCCAGTACTTC. Encoded protein: CASSLFETQYF.

CDR3 loop: CASQGGNSNQPQHF. The CDR3 DNA follows: TGTGCCAGTCAGGGTGGAAATAGCAATCAGCCCCAGCATTTT. The chain employs TRBV19 and TRBJ1-5, with D possibly matching TRBD1 (5 bases). CDR1 LNHDA and CDR2 SQIVND come from the germline V gene (reference sequence). The CDR3 loop spans 14 amino acids. V shed 8 bases and J shed 0 bases, with 11 bases lying between them.

This clone was picked up one time. The chain joins TRBV18 to TRBJ2-7; D perhaps matches TRBD1 (5 bases). This CDR3 spans 13 amino acids. V gave up 3 bases and J gave up 2 bases, with 8 bases separating them. Germline V gene sequence: CDR1 KGHSH, CDR2 LQKENI. CDR3 region: CASSPTGPYEQYF. In DNA, the CDR3 is TGTGCCAGCTCACCCACAGGCCCCTACGAGCAGTACTTC.

Here the CDR3 DNA reads TGTGCCAGCAGCCCCCGGGGTAGCCGGAGTACGGTCAATGAGCAGTTCTTC. Protein product: CASSPRGSRSTVNEQFF. V gene TRBV11-3 combines with J gene TRBJ2-1, with a possible D match to TRBD2 (5 bases). The germline gives CDR1 SGHNT, CDR2 YENEEA. Trimming removed 5 bases at V and 6 bases at J, with 23 bases between. This CDR3 is built from 17 residues.

The chain couples TRBV5-4 to TRBJ2-7; 9 nucleotides agree with TRBD1. Germline V lookup: CDR1 SGHNT, CDR2 YYREEE (reference sequence). CDR3 size: 15 residues. V lost 0 bases to trimming and J lost 3 bases; unmatched junction nucleotides: 4. The CDR3 reads CASSLGTGDYYEQYF. Written as DNA, the CDR3 is TGTGCCAGCAGCTTGGGGACAGGGGATTACTACGAGCAGTACTTC.

The chain carries TRBV7-2 and TRBJ1-2, with D possibly matching TRBD1 (6 bases). V was pared by 6 bases and J by 1 base, with 9 bases between. The CDR3 is made up of 13 amino acids. Germline V CDR1 and CDR2: SGHTA, FQGNSA. CDR3 amino acids: CASRPGHNYGYTF. The CDR3 DNA reads as TGTGCCAGCAGGCCGGGACATAACTATGGCTACACCTTC.

V and J are TRBV20-1 and TRBJ2-3; 11 nucleotides line up with TRBD2. The germline V gene has CDR1 DFQATT and CDR2 SNEGSKA (reference sequence). With V trimmed by 3 bases and J by 6 bases, 14 bases remained unmatched. This CDR3 has 17 amino acids. The CDR3 DNA reads as TGCAGTGCTAGTAAACCTAGACTAGCGGGGTTGGGGGATACGCAGTATTTT. Encoded protein: CSASKPRLAGLGDTQYF.

The V gene is TRBV7-8, the J gene TRBJ1-5; D might be TRBD1 (5 bases). The CDR3 sequence is 16 residues long. Trimming left V 1 base short and J 7 bases short, with 17 bases between. CDR1 and CDR2 from the germline V gene are SGHVS and FQNEAQ. CDR3 amino acids: CASSLETGTTHQPQHF. CDR3 nucleotide sequence: TGTGCCAGCAGCTTAGAAACGGGGACTACACACCAGCCCCAGCATTTT.

This rearrangement joins TRBV7-9 to TRBJ1-2; possible D gene TRBD1, 6 bases. Germline CDR1 reads SEHNR; CDR2 reads FQNEAQ (reference sequence). Trimming stripped 3 bases from V and 4 bases from J, with 9 bases between. The CDR3 is made up of 13 amino acids. In DNA, the CDR3 is TGTGCCAGCAGCTTGAGGACAGTCTATGGCTACACCTTC. Translation: CASSLRTVYGYTF. Full variable domain (outside the CDR3, taken from reference TRBV7-9 and TRBJ1-2): DTGVSQNPRHKITKRGQNVTFRCDPISEHNRLYWYRQTLGQGPEFLTYFQNEAQLEKSRLLSDRFSAERPKGSFSTLEIQRTEQGDSAMYLCASSLRTVYGYTFGSGTRLTVV.